This TCR beta chain was recorded in a study of T-cell reconstitution after alpha-beta-depleted transplantation in children. Construction of the TCRbeta library involved unique molecular identifiers. Each CDR3 protein gets one entry after TCRdb re-called the PCR reads with MiXCR. The profile shows approximately 500,000 distinct CDR3 sequences, 25% to 30% of them singletons. Germline V gene data show CDR1 as MGHDK and CDR2 as SYGVNS. The V end was cut by 3 bases, the J end by 4 bases, with 10 bases between. The CDR3 has 13 amino acids. The study, taken as a whole, reports: Some patients' high day-60 TCRbeta diversity was traced to surviving recipient T cells and thymic progenitors. Among T cells one year after transplant, newly produced cells accounted for most counts and diversity. At around two months after transplant, the alpha-beta T cells were reportedly derived from several hundred expanded clones that came from non-depleted graft cells.

Remarks on this clonotype: Its antigen is not known.

The sequence came from a boy younger than two with Wiskott-Aldrich syndrome, due to receive a stem cell transplant. The sample consisted of PBMCs, taken before TCRalphabeta/CD19-depleted stem cell transplant. The rearrangement uses TRBV25-1 and TRBJ2-7, with no clear D. The CDR3 DNA is TGTGCCAGCAGTGACTGGGGTCTTTACGAGCAGTACTTC. Translating it yields CASSDWGLYEQYF.